These 32 T cell receptor beta chains originate from one sample sequenced in a study of Ad26.COV2.S vaccination and SARS-CoV-2 variants. Treatment given: around 19 received Ad26.COV2.S at low or high dose, single or two shots; 5 received placebo; per-sample allocation not given. Sampling was performed 63 days after the first vaccine or placebo injection. The method was immunoSEQ multiplex PCR; TCRdb's version includes in-frame clones alone and lacks a portion of them. The repertoire holds around 310,000 clones, under 90% seen once, with about 5% in the top ten. The starting material was peripheral blood, obtained in a trial of Ad26.COV2.S vaccine versus placebo. Receptors originate from a person aged 18-65 years who received the Ad26.COV2.S COVID-19 vaccine or a placebo.

This chain links TRBV7-2 with TRBJ1-4; no definite D call. The CDR3 consists of 17 residues. Trimming pared 2 bases from V and 7 bases from J, leaving 20 bases between. Germline values: CDR1 SGHTA, CDR2 FQGNSA. As DNA, the CDR3 is TGTGCCAGCAGCTTAAGAATGGCGGGAAGGGCCCGTGAAAAACTGTTTTTT. This sequence encodes CASSLRMAGRAREKLFF.

V gene TRBV19 combines with J gene TRBJ1-2, with D possibly being TRBD1 (6 bases). The CDR3 runs 18 residues. V lost 6 bases and J lost 4, with 27 bases in between. Per germline, CDR1 LNHDA and CDR2 SQIVND (reference sequence). This CDR3 reads CASRSPHRAGKGFYGYTF. The CDR3 DNA reads as TGTGCCAGTAGATCCCCCCACAGGGCGGGAAAAGGTTTCTATGGCTACACCTTC.

This chain connects TRBV6-2 or TRBV6-3 to TRBJ2-7; 7 bases map to TRBD1. J lost 1 base, V lost 5 bases, and 8 bases had no gene match. Germline values: CDR1 MNHEY, CDR2 SVGEGT. This CDR3 has 15 amino acids. Written as DNA, the CDR3 is TGTGCCAGCAGTCCAACCGGGACAGTTTCCTACGAGCAGTACTTC. Its translation is CASSPTGTVSYEQYF.

The V and J genes are TRBV14 and TRBJ2-7; 7 bases line up with TRBD1. The CDR3 is made up of 17 amino acids. The germline V gene encodes CDR1 SGHDN and CDR2 FVKESK. V shed 0 bases, J shed 2 bases, and the junction held 10 bases outside the gene matches. The CDR3 region is CASSQDGGQSSPYEQYF. As DNA, the CDR3 is TGTGCCAGCAGCCAAGATGGGGGACAGTCATCTCCCTACGAGCAGTACTTC. Based on the CDR3 plus reference TRBV14 and TRBJ2-7, the full variable domain is EAGVTQFPSHSVIEKGQTVTLRCDPISGHDNLYWYRRVMGKEIKFLLHFVKESKQDESGMPNNRFLAERTGGTYSTLKVQPAELEDSGVYFCASSQDGGQSSPYEQYFGPGTRLTVT.

The chain links TRBV27 to TRBJ1-1; D remains ambiguous. This CDR3 spans 12 amino acids. Looked up from germline, CDR1 is MNHEY and CDR2 is SMNVEV (reference sequence). Trimming took 6 bases from V and 3 from J, leaving 8 bases between them. The CDR3 DNA is TGTGCCAGCAGAAGAGAACACACTGAAGCTTTCTTT. Its protein is CASRREHTEAFF.

The rearrangement joins TRBV6-1 to TRBJ1-5; D is uncertain. The CDR3 sequence is 15 residues long. CDR1 MNHNS and CDR2 SASEGT come from the germline V gene. V was clipped by 1 base and J by 0 bases, with 7 bases between them. This CDR3 is CASSEGQYSNQPQHF. CDR3 sequence (DNA): TGTGCCAGCAGTGAAGGACAATATAGCAATCAGCCCCAGCATTTT.

The V and J genes are TRBV4-1 and TRBJ2-4; D uncertain. Germline V gene data show CDR1 as MGHRA and CDR2 as YSYEKL. The CDR3 is 15 amino acids. Trimming left V 2 bases short and J 0 bases short, with 8 bases between. CDR3: CASSQPLIAKNIQYF. CDR3 nucleotide sequence: TGCGCCAGCAGCCAACCCTTAATAGCCAAAAACATTCAGTACTTC.

The gene calls are TRBV7-9 and TRBJ2-6; the D gene is possibly TRBD1 (6 bases). CDR1 is SEHNR, CDR2 FQNEAQ, per germline (reference sequence). This CDR3 is built from 16 residues. V was clipped by 4 bases and J by 0 bases, with 10 bases between them. This CDR3 is CASSSDRRSGANVLTF. The CDR3 DNA follows: TGTGCCAGCAGCTCGGACAGACGCTCTGGGGCCAACGTCCTGACTTTC.

This chain's CDR3 is CASSSGHLSSGANVLTF. The CDR3 DNA reads TGTGCCAGCAGCTCGGGACATCTAAGCTCTGGGGCCAACGTCCTGACTTTC. The V gene is TRBV7-9, the J gene TRBJ2-6; maybe TRBD1 (6 bases). V was clipped by 4 bases and J by 0 bases, with 13 bases between them. Germline V CDR1 and CDR2: SEHNR, FQNEAQ (reference sequence). CDR3 length: 17 residues. Supplemented by reference TRBV7-9 and TRBJ2-6, the full variable domain reads DTGVSQNPRHKITKRGQNVTFRCDPISEHNRLYWYRQTLGQGPEFLTYFQNEAQLEKSRLLSDRFSAERPKGSFSTLEIQRTEQGDSAMYLCASSSGHLSSGANVLTFGAGSRLTVL.

CDR3 sequence reads: CASSHGHLNTEAFF. As DNA, the CDR3 is TGTGCCAGCAGCCACGGACATTTGAACACTGAAGCTTTCTTT. V and J are TRBV3-1 (or the pseudogene TRBV3-2) and TRBJ1-1, with TRBD1 as a possible D gene (5 bases). Germline CDR1 is LGHDT and CDR2 is YNNKEL (reference sequence). This CDR3 is built from 14 residues. V dropped 3 bases and J dropped 0 bases, with 8 bases sitting between them.

The genes are TRBV7-3 and TRBJ2-3; a weak D match, TRBD1 (5 bases). The germline V gene encodes CDR1 SGHTA and CDR2 FQGTGA. V lost 5 bases to trimming and J lost 0 bases, with 6 bases between them. The CDR3 length is 13 residues. CDR3 region: CASSRTSTDTQYF. The CDR3 DNA reads TGTGCCAGCAGCCGGACAAGCACAGATACGCAGTATTTT.

This chain connects TRBV28 to TRBJ1-2, with D hard to call. The CDR3 contains 15 residues. Germline CDR1 MDHEN, CDR2 SYDVKM. V was pared by 4 bases and J by 1 base, with 13 bases between. The CDR3 loop reads CASSWAAAGNYGYTF. The CDR3 DNA reads TGTGCCAGCAGTTGGGCGGCAGCCGGTAACTATGGCTACACCTTC.

The genes are TRBV7-2 and TRBJ2-7; D is undetermined. The V gene's germline CDR1 is SGHTA and CDR2 FQGNSA. The CDR3 extends over 13 amino acids. V lost 5 bases, J lost 4 bases, and 12 bases lay in between. The CDR3 DNA reads as TGTGCCAGCAGCGTCAGTGGGCTTTACGAGCAGTACGTC. Its translation is CASSVSGLYEQYV.

The chain couples TRBV2 to TRBJ2-7; 8 bases map to TRBD1. The germline CDR1 and CDR2 sequences are SNHLY and FYNNEI. V lost 0 bases and J lost 5; bases outside the gene matches: 6. This CDR3 spans 15 amino acids. The CDR3 sequence is CASSEAGGQGHEQYF. DNA of the CDR3: TGTGCCAGCAGTGAAGCGGGAGGACAGGGCCACGAGCAGTACTTC.

The chain combines TRBV7-3 with TRBJ1-5, with TRBD1 as a possible D gene (5 bases). This CDR3 has 14 residues. V was trimmed by 5 bases and J by 7 bases, leaving 15 bases between them. From germline, CDR1 is SGHTA and CDR2 FQGTGA. As DNA, the CDR3 is TGTGCCAGCAGCCGGGGCCCGACCGAGCAGCCCCAGCATTTT. Translating it yields CASSRGPTEQPQHF. Supplemented by reference TRBV7-3 and TRBJ1-5, the full variable domain reads GAGVSQTPSNKVTEKGKYVELRCDPISGHTALYWYRQSLGQGPEFLIYFQGTGAADDSGLPNDRFFAVRPEGSVSTLKIQRTERGDSAVYLCASSRGPTEQPQHFGDGTRLSIL.

The genes are TRBV15 and TRBJ2-3, with D possibly TRBD2 on 5 matching bases. V was shortened by 8 bases and J by 5 bases, with 8 bases between the two germline ends. The CDR3 totals 11 residues. Germline V lookup: CDR1 LNHNV, CDR2 YYDKDF (reference sequence). CDR3 in amino acids: CATAREDTQYF. Here the CDR3 DNA reads TGTGCCACCGCCCGGGAAGATACGCAGTATTTT.

The rearrangement joins TRBV25-1 to TRBJ1-1; D is uncertain. V lost 3 bases and J lost 9, with 11 bases in between. The CDR3 extends over 12 amino acids. Germline V gives CDR1 MGHDK, CDR2 SYGVNS. The CDR3 spells CASSDGVTQAFF. In DNA, the CDR3 is TGTGCCAGCAGTGACGGGGTGACACAAGCTTTCTTT.

The V call is TRBV2, the J call TRBJ2-7; 9 bases fit TRBD2. After removal of 0 bases from V and 0 bases from J, the junction contained 3 bases not matched to a gene. There are 16 residues in the CDR3. Germline V gene lookup returns CDR1 SNHLY and CDR2 FYNNEI. This CDR3 reads CASSEATSGNSYEQYV. The CDR3 nucleotides are TGTGCCAGCAGTGAAGCGACTAGCGGTAACTCCTACGAGCAGTACGTC.

This clone was seen just once. The V call is TRBV6-5, the J call TRBJ1-1; the match to TRBD1 covers 8 bases. The CDR3 extends over 16 amino acids. Germline CDR1 MNHEY, CDR2 SVGAGI. With 2 bases clipped from V and 6 bases from J, the junction kept 11 bases outside the gene matches. The CDR3 DNA reads TGTGCCAGCAGTTACGATACCGGGACAGGCCCTGCTGAAGCTTTCTTT. Translated, it gives CASSYDTGTGPAEAFF.

The V gene is TRBV18, the J gene TRBJ1-1; D is perhaps TRBD1 (5 bases). Trimming removed 6 bases at V and 10 bases at J, with 24 bases between. The CDR3 extends over 15 amino acids. Germline V lookup: CDR1 KGHSH, CDR2 LQKENI. CDR3 sequence (DNA): TGTGCCAGCTCTACCCAAGGGGTCCAACCTCAGGGAGCTTTCTTT. Translating it yields CASSTQGVQPQGAFF.

This clone was seen just once. The chain recombines TRBV19 with TRBJ1-1, with 9 bases matching TRBD1. From germline, CDR1 is LNHDA and CDR2 SQIVND (reference sequence). V shed 5 bases, J shed 4 bases, and the junction held 5 bases outside the gene matches. The CDR3 has 14 amino acids. The CDR3 reads CASSPQGASTEAFF. DNA for the CDR3: TGTGCCAGTAGTCCACAGGGGGCGAGCACTGAAGCTTTCTTT. The full variable domain, in which reference TRBV19 and TRBJ1-1 provide the parts outside the CDR3, is DGGITQSPKYLFRKEGQNVTLSCEQNLNHDAMYWYRQDPGQGLRLIYYSQIVNDFQKGDIAEGYSVSREKKESFPLTVTSAQKNPTAFYLCASSPQGASTEAFFGQGTRLTVV.

This chain links TRBV10-2 with TRBJ1-1; perhaps TRBD1 as D (6 bases). The CDR3 consists of 16 residues. Trimming took 8 bases from V and 0 from J, leaving 19 bases between them. CDR1 is WSHSY and CDR2 is SAAADI in the germline V gene. CDR3 residues: CASGGEGQLLNTEAFF. DNA for the CDR3: TGCGCCAGCGGGGGCGAAGGGCAACTATTGAACACTGAAGCTTTCTTT.

This clone was seen a handful of times. The J gene is TRBJ2-7, the V gene TRBV5-1, with TRBD1 matching over 7 bases. Germline-derived CDR1 and CDR2 are SGHRS and YFSETQ. Losses at the gene ends were 2 bases for V and 5 bases for J; bases not matched to a gene: 10. The length of the CDR3 is 15 residues. CDR3 DNA: TGCGCCAGCAGCTTAGGGTTGAAGGGGGCAAACGAGCAGTACTTC. This gives the protein CASSLGLKGANEQYF.

The rearrangement links TRBV3-1 (or the pseudogene TRBV3-2) to TRBJ2-3; no clear D gene. The CDR3 sequence is 14 residues long. Trimming took 6 bases from V and 1 from J, leaving 11 bases between them. Looked up from germline, CDR1 is LGHDT and CDR2 is YNNKEL (reference sequence). This chain's CDR3 is CASSQPRGTDTQYF. In DNA form, the CDR3 reads TGTGCCAGCAGTCAGCCACGGGGCACAGATACGCAGTATTTT.

The rearrangement links TRBV29-1 to TRBJ2-2, with 10 positions matching TRBD2. This CDR3 comprises 16 residues. The germline V gene encodes CDR1 SQVTM and CDR2 ANQGSEA. Unmatched junction bases numbered 14, after V lost 7 bases and J lost 6 bases. CDR3 protein: CSAGGSGGAPSGELFF. The CDR3 bases are TGCAGCGCTGGGGGCAGCGGGGGGGCCCCGTCCGGGGAGCTGTTTTTT.

This rearrangement joins TRBV27 to TRBJ1-1; 7 nucleotides align to TRBD1. There are 14 residues in the CDR3. Germline lookup yields CDR1 MNHEY and CDR2 SMNVEV (reference sequence). V was pared by 3 bases and J by 0 bases, with 1 base of the junction left unmatched. In DNA, the CDR3 is TGTGCCAGCAGTTTGGGACAGATGAACACTGAAGCTTTCTTT. This gives the protein CASSLGQMNTEAFF.

This rearrangement joins TRBV28 to TRBJ2-3; tentatively, D is TRBD2 (5 bases). Germline V gene lookup returns CDR1 MDHEN and CDR2 SYDVKM. The length of the CDR3 is 14 residues. V lost 6 bases and J lost 6, with 16 bases in between. In DNA, the CDR3 is TGTGCCAGCAGAAGAAGCGGAAGGTCGGATACGCAGTATTTT. Protein: CASRRSGRSDTQYF.

The chain carries TRBV6-5 and TRBJ1-1; TRBD1 might be the D (5 bases). The CDR3 is 12 amino acids. V shed 8 bases and J shed 6 bases, with 13 bases lying between them. The germline gives CDR1 MNHEY, CDR2 SVGAGI. The CDR3 bases are TGTGCCAGCCGGGCGGACATCCCTGAAGCTTTCTTT. Its translation: CASRADIPEAFF.

The V and J genes are TRBV7-9 and TRBJ2-7, with a weak D call TRBD1 (6 bases). Trimming left V 5 bases short and J 4 bases short, with 15 bases between. The CDR3 sequence is 14 residues long. Germline CDR1 SEHNR, CDR2 FQNEAQ (reference sequence). CDR3 coding DNA: TGTGCCAGCAGCCATTTAGGACAGACGTACGAGCAGTACTTC. This encodes CASSHLGQTYEQYF.

V is TRBV4-1 and J is TRBJ2-1; the D is unclear. V was pared by 4 bases and J by 6 bases, with 13 bases between. In germline, CDR1 is MGHRA, CDR2 YSYEKL. The CDR3 spans 14 residues. The CDR3 is CASSLVALSNEQFF. The CDR3 DNA follows: TGCGCCAGCAGCCTGGTAGCCCTCTCCAATGAGCAGTTCTTC.

This chain uses TRBV19 with TRBJ1-1, with 10 bases that match TRBD1. Germline V CDR1 and CDR2: LNHDA, SQIVND (reference sequence). The CDR3 extends over 17 amino acids. V was clipped by 3 bases and J by 3 bases; unmatched bases: 10. CDR3: CASSMGQGISEDTEAFF. In DNA, the CDR3 is TGTGCCAGTAGTATGGGACAGGGGATTTCAGAGGACACTGAAGCTTTCTTT.

This chain connects TRBV3-1 (or the pseudogene TRBV3-2) to TRBJ1-2; a weak D match, TRBD1 (5 bases). Germline CDR1 LGHDT, CDR2 YNNKEL (reference sequence). The V and J ends lost 6 bases and 3 bases respectively, with 14 bases between them. The CDR3 loop spans 14 amino acids. For the CDR3, the DNA is TGTGCCAGCAGTCGTGGGGGAGTGGACTATGGCTACACCTTC. Translating gives CASSRGGVDYGYTF.